This T cell receptor (beta chain) was identified in a study of blood T cells in healthy people across ages. In the study overall: Capture by template switching was about one barcoded beta molecule per two T cells.

Next came a second PCR, run for about 7 to 12 cycles, which used a sample-barcoded 5' primer along with a J-beta primer mix. Unique molecular identifiers of 12 random nucleotides labeled each cDNA. TCRdb processed the 5' RACE reads anew with MiXCR; each CDR3 protein has one entry. The table shows about 1.4 million distinct CDR3 sequences, with roughly 60% occurring only once. CDR1 and CDR2 (germline): LNHNV, YYDKDF (reference sequence). The CDR3 totals 14 residues. The junction had 3 bases not matched to a gene; V was cut back by 5 bases and J by 4 bases. Sample donors were healthy Caucasian individuals that came from Russia, aged roughly 6 to 100. Every donor provided 9.5 to 10 milliliters of peripheral blood.

The sample consisted of blood. The rearrangement links TRBV15 to TRBJ2-3, with TRBD1 matching 10 bases. The TCR originated in a young man in good health. The CDR3 region has the DNA TGTGCCACCAGCGGGACAGGGGCGGCAGATACGCAGTATTTT. It specifies CATSGTGAADTQYF.